The next 11 T cell receptor beta chains were all read from a single sample in a study of graft-versus-host responses after intestinal transplantation. Here immunoSEQ multiplex PCR was the method, and the copy in TCRdb shows in-frame clones only, minus some. This table holds about 57,000 clones, around 90% found once. The input for sequencing was PBMCs, taken 26 days after transplant. These TCRs come from a human patient who received an intestinal transplant, so some T cells may come from the graft donor.

J is TRBJ2-7 and V is TRBV18, with 8 bases lining up with TRBD1. This CDR3 is 14 amino acids long. The V gene's germline CDR1 is KGHSH and CDR2 LQKENI. After removal of 3 bases from V and 2 bases from J, the junction contained 3 bases not matched to a gene. CDR3 protein: CASSPEDRAYEQYV. Written as DNA, the CDR3 is TGTGCCAGCTCACCTGAGGACAGGGCCTACGAGCAGTACGTC.

The chain carries TRBV6-5 and TRBJ2-3; 13 bases match TRBD2. The length of the CDR3 is 15 residues. CDR1 and CDR2 from the germline V gene are MNHEY and SVGAGI. V was clipped by 6 bases and J by 5 bases; unmatched bases: 5. The DNA for the CDR3 is TGTGCCAGCAGGCGACTAGCGGGGGGCGGAGATACGCAGTATTTT. It yields the protein CASRRLAGGGDTQYF.

The rearrangement links TRBV11-3 to TRBJ2-1; weak D call: TRBD2 (7 bases). V lost 4 bases and J 8 bases, leaving 15 bases between the germline ends. CDR3 length: 14 amino acids. Germline V gene sequence: CDR1 SGHNT, CDR2 YENEEA. CDR3 sequence: CASSWRGRGDEQFF. The CDR3, as DNA: TGTGCCAGCAGCTGGCGGGGGCGCGGGGATGAGCAGTTCTTC.

The chain carries TRBV2 and TRBJ1-2; maybe TRBD1 (5 bases). This CDR3 region has 13 residues. CDR1 and CDR2 (germline): SNHLY, FYNNEI. Trimming cost V 8 bases and J 7 bases, with 17 bases left between them. The CDR3 DNA reads TGTGCCAGCCGGGGGAGCTCTGAGGGTGGCTACACCTTC. This gives the protein CASRGSSEGGYTF.

This clone was seen a few times. The chain employs TRBV2 and TRBJ2-3, with 13 bases matching TRBD2. Germline lookup yields CDR1 SNHLY and CDR2 FYNNEI. V lost 11 bases and J lost 10; bases outside the gene matches: 9. The CDR3 contains 13 residues. Written as DNA, the CDR3 is TGTGCCGCCATCGGACTAGCGGGGGTGGCGCAGTATTTT. Protein: CAAIGLAGVAQYF.

The chain has TRBV28 and TRBJ1-6; TRBD1 agrees at 8 bases. J gave up 1 base and V 5 bases, and 4 bases lay outside the gene matches. The CDR3 runs to 16 residues. Germline lookup yields CDR1 MDHEN and CDR2 SYDVKM. The CDR3 spells CASSPQGGSYNSPLHF. CDR3 sequence (DNA): TGTGCCAGCAGTCCACAGGGGGGTTCCTATAATTCACCCCTCCACTTT.

This rearrangement joins TRBV27 to TRBJ2-5, with D possibly TRBD1 on 5 matching bases. The DNA end lines up better with TRBJ2-7; the J call may be wrong. The germline gives CDR1 MNHEY, CDR2 SMNVEV (reference sequence). The CDR3 contains 15 residues. CDR3 DNA: TGTGCCAGCAGTTTAAGGGCAGGACAAGCCTACGAGCAGTACTTC. Translated, it gives CASSLRAGQAYEQYF.

The chain joins TRBV20-1 to TRBJ2-7; D call uncertain. The V gene's germline CDR1 is DFQATT and CDR2 SNEGSKA (reference sequence). The CDR3 length is 10 residues. The ends were cut back, 5 bases at V and 5 bases at J, with 7 bases in the middle. The CDR3, as DNA: TGCAGTGCTTCCCAGGACGAGCAGTACTTC. It is translated as CSASQDEQYF.

This chain connects TRBV19 to TRBJ2-1, with TRBD1 matching over 9 bases. Germline V CDR1 and CDR2: LNHDA, SQIVND (reference sequence). The junction had 18 bases not matched to a gene; V was cut back by 3 bases and J by 12 bases. The CDR3 is 17 residues long. CDR3 sequence: CASSIRLRDRVRPGQFF. Written as DNA, the CDR3 is TGTGCCAGTAGTATTAGGCTCCGGGACAGGGTCCGCCCAGGGCAGTTCTTC. Full variable domain (missing parts from reference TRBV19 and TRBJ2-1): DGGITQSPKYLFRKEGQNVTLSCEQNLNHDAMYWYRQDPGQGLRLIYYSQIVNDFQKGDIAEGYSVSREKKESFPLTVTSAQKNPTAFYLCASSIRLRDRVRPGQFFGPGTRLTVL.

This sequence joins TRBV27 and TRBJ2-3; 9 bases are shared with TRBD1. This CDR3 spans 15 amino acids. V lost 5 bases to trimming and J lost 5 bases; unmatched junction nucleotides: 8. CDR1 is MNHEY, CDR2 SMNVEV, per germline (reference sequence). The CDR3 protein is CASSLRDRVGDTQYF. In DNA, the CDR3 is TGTGCCAGCAGTCTCCGGGACAGGGTGGGAGATACGCAGTATTTT.

This chain joins TRBV5-1 and TRBJ2-7; D might be TRBD1 (6 bases). There are 13 residues in the CDR3. Germline CDR1 is SGHRS and CDR2 is YFSETQ. Trimming cost V 4 bases and J 2 bases, with 10 bases left between them. CDR3 in amino acids: CASSTGQPYEQYF. The CDR3 bases are TGCGCCAGCAGCACCGGACAGCCCTACGAGCAGTACTTC. The complete variable domain, with remaining parts taken from reference TRBV5-1 and TRBJ2-7, reads KAGVTQTPRYLIKTRGQQVTLSCSPISGHRSVSWYQQTPGQGLQFLFEYFSETQRNKGNFPGRFSGRQFSNSRSEMNVSTLELGDSALYLCASSTGQPYEQYFGPGTRLTVT.